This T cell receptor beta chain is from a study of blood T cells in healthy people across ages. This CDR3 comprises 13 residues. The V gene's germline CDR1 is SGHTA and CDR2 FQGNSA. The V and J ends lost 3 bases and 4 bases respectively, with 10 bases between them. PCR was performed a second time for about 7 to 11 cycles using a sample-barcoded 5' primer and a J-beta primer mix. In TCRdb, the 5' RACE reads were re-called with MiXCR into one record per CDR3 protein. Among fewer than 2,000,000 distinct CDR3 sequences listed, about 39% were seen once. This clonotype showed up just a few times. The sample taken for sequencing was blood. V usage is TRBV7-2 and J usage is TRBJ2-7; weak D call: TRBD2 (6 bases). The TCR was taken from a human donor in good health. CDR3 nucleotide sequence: TGTGCCAGCAGCTTGAAGGGGAGGTACGAGCAGTACTTC. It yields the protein CASSLKGRYEQYF. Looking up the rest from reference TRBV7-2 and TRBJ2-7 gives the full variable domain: GAGVSQSPSNKVTEKGKDVELRCDPISGHTALYWYRQSLGQGLEFLIYFQGNSAPDKSGLPSDRFSAERTGGSVSTLTIQRTQQEDSAVYLCASSLKGRYEQYFGPGTRLTVT.